This section outlines one T cell receptor beta chain sequence together with its context. Libraries were prepared by immunoSEQ multiplex PCR; TCRdb keeps only in-frame clonotypes and omits some of them. The repertoire has about 38,000 clones, 92% of them found once; the top ten carry more than 5%. These data come from a study of T cell changes during pregnancy in multiple sclerosis. Germline loops: CDR1 LNHDA, CDR2 SQIVND (reference sequence). CDR3 length equals 12 residues. The ends were cut back, 2 bases at V and 7 bases at J, with 9 bases in the middle. The sequence derives from a female donor with multiple sclerosis, enrolled in a pregnancy study. This material consisted of CD8+ T cells from peripheral blood mononuclear cells, taken in the third trimester of pregnancy. V and J are TRBV19 and TRBJ2-7; tentative D call: TRBD1 (5 bases). In nucleotides, the CDR3 is TGTGCCAGTAGTATACAGGGTAGGGAGCAGTACTTC. Its protein is CASSIQGREQYF.